This T cell receptor (beta chain) originates from a study of cytomegalovirus exposure and HLA in healthy donors. Study-level results: The study recorded over 150 TCR beta chains that were cytomegalovirus-associated.

In germline, CDR1 is GTSNPN, CDR2 SVGIG (reference sequence). Trimming took off 0 bases at V and 4 bases at J, with 12 bases between the two ends. The CDR3 totals 14 residues. Clones were read by immunoSEQ multiplex PCR, and TCRdb kept only the in-frame ones, dropping some. The sample carries 250,000 to 350,000 clones, 88% recorded once. About this clone: Its target is not known.

The specimen was PBMCs. This TCR derives from a man between 25 and 39 years old in good health and CMV-seronegative. V and J are TRBV30 and TRBJ1-2; D possibly corresponds to TRBD1 (5 bases). The CDR3 sequence is CAWSVQVHLYGYTF. The CDR3 DNA reads as TGTGCCTGGAGTGTACAGGTACACCTCTATGGCTACACCTTC.